The 19 T cell receptor beta chains below were found in one sample sequenced in a study of T cell responses to AZD1222 COVID-19 vaccine. Produced via immunoSEQ multiplex PCR; TCRdb's table is partial and in-frame only. The sample has roughly 80,000 clones, over 80% seen once. The material sequenced was peripheral blood, taken on day 0 of MenACWY control vaccination. Source of these receptors: an adult in good health.

The chain carries TRBV5-1 and TRBJ1-1; D is ambiguous. Deletions cut 2 bases from V and 1 base from J, with 12 bases between. Germline lookup yields CDR1 SGHRS and CDR2 YFSETQ. This CDR3 has 15 residues. CDR3 sequence (DNA): TGCGCCAGCAGCTTTGGAACACCAGGGAACACTGAAGCTTTCTTT. Translating gives CASSFGTPGNTEAFF. The entire variable domain, with the rest obtained from reference TRBV5-1 and TRBJ1-1, is as follows: KAGVTQTPRYLIKTRGQQVTLSCSPISGHRSVSWYQQTPGQGLQFLFEYFSETQRNKGNFPGRFSGRQFSNSRSEMNVSTLELGDSALYLCASSFGTPGNTEAFFGQGTRLTVV.

This chain links TRBV7-2 with TRBJ2-3; the match to TRBD2 covers 9 bases. Trimming at V came to 1 base and at J to 6 bases, leaving 8 bases not matched to a gene. This CDR3 has 16 residues. Germline CDR1 SGHTA, CDR2 FQGNSA. The CDR3 region is CASSLGRGRVVDTQYF. The CDR3 region has the DNA TGTGCCAGCAGCTTAGGTCGCGGGAGGGTGGTGGATACGCAGTATTTT.

The chain has TRBV5-1 and TRBJ2-2, with TRBD1 as a possible D gene (6 bases). Germline V gene lookup returns CDR1 SGHRS and CDR2 YFSETQ. The CDR3 has 13 amino acids. V dropped 0 bases and J dropped 9 bases, with 9 bases sitting between them. CDR3 DNA: TGCGCCAGCAGCTTGGAGCAGGGGCGGGAGCTGTTTTTT. This sequence encodes CASSLEQGRELFF.

This clone has only one observation. The genes are TRBV2 and TRBJ1-2; tentative D call: TRBD1 (5 bases). Germline loops: CDR1 SNHLY, CDR2 FYNNEI. The V end lost 7 bases, the J end lost 7 bases, and 13 bases lay between the germline ends. CDR3 size: 12 residues. The CDR3 protein is CASTGPGAGYTF. CDR3 nucleotides: TGTGCCAGCACCGGTCCTGGGGCTGGCTACACCTTC.

This clone was recorded a few times. The chain is built from TRBV29-1 and TRBJ1-2, with a tentative D call TRBD1 (5 bases). The germline gives CDR1 SQVTM, CDR2 ANQGSEA. CDR3 size: 13 residues. Trimming removed 5 bases at V and 0 bases at J, with 10 bases between. In DNA form, the CDR3 reads TGCAGCGTTAGGGACGGAACTAACTATGGCTACACCTTC. Its protein product is CSVRDGTNYGYTF.

The V and J genes are TRBV27 and TRBJ2-1, with D tentatively TRBD2 (6 bases). V was trimmed by 10 bases and J by 2 bases, leaving 12 bases between them. Germline V gene sequence: CDR1 MNHEY, CDR2 SMNVEV (reference sequence). The CDR3 is 13 residues long. CDR3 sequence: CATIREPYNEQFF. CDR3 DNA: TGTGCCACTATACGGGAGCCCTACAATGAGCAGTTCTTC.

The rearrangement joins TRBV30 to TRBJ1-4; no reliable D call. This CDR3 has 12 residues. The germline gives CDR1 GTSNPN, CDR2 SVGIG (reference sequence). Trimming pared 0 bases from V and 5 bases from J, leaving 4 bases between. CDR3 coding DNA: TGTGCCTGGAGTGTACCAAATGAAAAACTGTTTTTT. As protein: CAWSVPNEKLFF.

V is TRBV11-3 and J is TRBJ1-5; D unclear. CDR3 length equals 14 residues. CDR1 and CDR2 from the germline V gene are SGHNT and YENEEA. Between the trimmed V and J ends, which lost 3 bases and 1 base, there was a span of 7 bases. This CDR3 is CASSFNWSNQPQHF. CDR3 DNA sequence: TGTGCCAGCAGCTTCAATTGGAGCAATCAGCCCCAGCATTTT.

The chain recombines TRBV19 with TRBJ1-5, with D hard to call. V was cut by 11 bases and J by 0 bases, with 11 bases left in between. CDR1 is LNHDA and CDR2 is SQIVND in the germline V gene (reference sequence). This CDR3 comprises 13 residues. The DNA for the CDR3 is TGTGCCTCAAAGGAAGATAGCAATCAGCCCCAGCATTTT. This encodes CASKEDSNQPQHF.

This clone occurred once. V gene TRBV10-3 combines with J gene TRBJ2-7, with D perhaps TRBD1 or TRBD2 (5 bases each). The CDR3 runs to 13 residues. V shed 7 bases and J shed 0 bases, with 10 bases lying between them. Germline V gives CDR1 ENHRY, CDR2 SYGVKD. The CDR3 reads CAITRDDSYEQYF. CDR3 bases: TGTGCCATCACACGGGACGACTCCTACGAGCAGTACTTC.

The chain combines TRBV12-3 or TRBV12-4 with TRBJ2-7; 7 bases map to TRBD2. Trimming at V came to 5 bases and at J to 6 bases, leaving 7 bases not matched to a gene. This CDR3 is 13 amino acids long. The CDR3: CASSPRTGGEQYF. The CDR3 DNA reads TGTGCCAGCAGTCCCCGAACGGGGGGCGAGCAGTACTTC.

The chain couples TRBV10-1 to TRBJ1-2, with TRBD1 matching over 7 bases. V lost 0 bases, J lost 7 bases, and 8 bases stayed unmatched. Germline values: CDR1 WNHNN, CDR2 SYGVQD (reference sequence). This CDR3 has 15 amino acids. CDR3 amino acids: CASSESVGGSTGYTF. The CDR3 coding sequence is TGCGCCAGCAGTGAGTCGGTAGGGGGCTCTACTGGCTACACCTTC.

This clone showed up just once. V usage is TRBV7-9 and J usage is TRBJ2-1; no reliable D call. This CDR3 has 13 amino acids. V lost 0 bases and J lost 7, with 7 bases in between. Germline values: CDR1 SEHNR, CDR2 FQNEAQ (reference sequence). CDR3 DNA sequence: TGTGCCAGCAGCTTAGCGCAAGCTAATGAGCAGTTCTTC. Protein product: CASSLAQANEQFF.

The V and J genes are TRBV29-1 and TRBJ1-1; a possible D gene is TRBD1 (6 bases). Trimming took off 7 bases at V and 8 bases at J, with 14 bases between the two ends. The CDR3 extends over 11 amino acids. Germline loops: CDR1 SQVTM, CDR2 ANQGSEA. The CDR3 here is CSATGTTEAFF. CDR3 nucleotides: TGCAGCGCTACAGGGACCACGGAAGCTTTCTTT.

The chain combines TRBV10-2 with TRBJ2-7; 9 bases are shared with TRBD1. After removal of 3 bases from V and 0 bases from J, the junction contained 9 bases not matched to a gene. Per germline, CDR1 WSHSY and CDR2 SAAADI. This CDR3 region has 17 residues. The CDR3 loop is CASSDPPGTGPSYEQYF. The DNA for the CDR3 is TGCGCCAGCAGTGACCCCCCCGGGACAGGGCCCTCCTACGAGCAGTACTTC.

The chain is built from TRBV19 and TRBJ1-1; D is unresolved. Germline lookup yields CDR1 LNHDA and CDR2 SQIVND (reference sequence). V lost 5 bases to trimming and J lost 0 bases, with 7 bases between them. CDR3 length: 13 residues. The CDR3 nucleotides are TGTGCCAGTAGTCAGTTTATGAACACTGAAGCTTTCTTT. This gives the protein CASSQFMNTEAFF.

The CDR3 loop reads CASSPKTDTQYF. CDR3 nucleotides: TGTGCCAGCTCACCAAAGACAGATACGCAGTATTTT. This chain joins TRBV18 and TRBJ2-3; D ambiguous. Germline CDR1 KGHSH, CDR2 LQKENI. V lost 2 bases and J lost 3, with 3 bases in between. The CDR3 runs to 12 residues.

The gene calls are TRBV5-1 and TRBJ1-2; a weak D match, TRBD1 (5 bases). With 0 bases removed from V and 8 bases from J, the gap between germline ends came to 14 bases. This CDR3 is 14 amino acids long. Germline-derived CDR1 and CDR2 are SGHRS and YFSETQ. The CDR3 DNA is TGCGCCAGCAGCTTGGATGGGAGGGACTCGGGCTACACCTTC. Translation: CASSLDGRDSGYTF.

The chain employs TRBV5-3 and TRBJ2-3, with TRBD2 identical over 12 bases. TRBV5-3 is an ORF, with its function uncertain. There are 14 residues in the CDR3. J gave up 3 bases and V 8 bases, and 4 bases lay outside the gene matches. Here the CDR3 reads CARPGTSGTDTQYF. CDR3 coding DNA: TGTGCCAGGCCCGGGACTAGCGGGACAGATACGCAGTATTTT.